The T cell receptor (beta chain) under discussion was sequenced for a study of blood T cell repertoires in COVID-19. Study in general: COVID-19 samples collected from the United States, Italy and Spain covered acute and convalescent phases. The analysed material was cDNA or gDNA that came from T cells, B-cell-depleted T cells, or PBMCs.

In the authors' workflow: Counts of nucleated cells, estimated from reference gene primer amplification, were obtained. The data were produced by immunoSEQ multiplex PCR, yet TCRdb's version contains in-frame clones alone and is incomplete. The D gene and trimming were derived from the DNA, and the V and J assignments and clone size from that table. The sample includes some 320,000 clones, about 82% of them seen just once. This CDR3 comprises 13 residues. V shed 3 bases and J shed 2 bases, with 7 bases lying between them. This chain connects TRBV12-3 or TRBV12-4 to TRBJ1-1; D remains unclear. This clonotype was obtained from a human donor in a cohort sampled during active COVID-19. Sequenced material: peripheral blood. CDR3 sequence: CASSFRSNTEAFF. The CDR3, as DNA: TGTGCCAGCAGTTTCCGGTCAAACACTGAAGCTTTCTTT.